This TCR beta chain was obtained from a study of cytomegalovirus exposure and HLA in healthy donors (dated by TCRdb to between 2016 and 2019). Regarding the research as a whole: In an earlier analysis of some 610 of the donors, roughly 300 Gb of sequence data and 117 million unique TCR beta sequences from approximately 180 million T cells were reported. Approximately 330 gigabases of sequencing data and approximately 91 million unique TCR sequences made up an early release that covered around 640 HLA-typed donors. Among the approximately 400 genotyped donors, approximately 76% belonged to the genetic ancestry cluster associated with self-reported Caucasian donors. The study was designed to test whether signatures of past pathogen exposure could be identified by cataloging public T cell receptors. The T cell repertoires of some 670 subjects were profiled by immunosequencing and related to cytomegalovirus serostatus. Along with the approximately 620-subject first cohort, a separate validation cohort of more than 90 different subjects was used. The study combined high-throughput TCR immunosequencing, statistical association of individual TCRs with disease status, and machine learning to predict cytomegalovirus infection status. A later analysis re-analyzed previously published TCR beta repertoires from 650 to 800 donors and added high-resolution HLA genotyping to study TCR occurrence patterns. Rather than using new phenotypic data, the later analysis identified candidate immune exposures from TCR beta sequences and from how often those sequences occurred across donors. An earlier analysis of some 500 of the donors applied high-throughput TCR beta sequencing to assess whether each TCR beta V gene segment acted as functional or pseudogenic. Donor age, sex, ethnicity and CMV serostatus were compiled together with the repertoire data. A later genetic analysis took genome-wide SNP genotypes for about 60% of the roughly 670 donors and used that subset as a discovery cohort. Every repertoire in the discovery cohort had been generated on one and the same sequencing platform. Class I and class II HLA loci were covered by the typing at four-digit resolution. Typing coverage differed by locus: A, B, C, DRB1 and DQB1 were typed in roughly 620-630 donors, DQA1 in 500 to 550, DPA1 in 606, and DPB1 in roughly 470. A few DR-DQ haplotypes were treated as single units for association and clustering because of strong linkage in the cohort. Across around 400 genotyped donors of the cohort, an average of about 240,000 unique TCR beta nucleotide sequences per donor were sequenced, and 15% to 20% of those sequences were non-productive. Study-wide conclusions, independent of this receptor: A total of some 180 TCR beta chains were listed by the study as associated with cytomegalovirus. Broadly in line with IMGT annotations, most TCR beta V segments showed up in productive rearrangements about 90% or about 30% of the time in an earlier analysis of around 600 of the donors. Some IMGT-functional V segments, including TRBV6-2 and TRBV6-3, could not be told apart with the 87-base-pair reads, so those segments were excluded. In both the original and validation cohorts, the classifier was reported to diagnose cytomegalovirus status with high specificity and sensitivity. A cluster of highly shared sequence variants was judged likely to be a technical artifact of the sequencing pipeline. Compared with the roughly 670-donor mean, donors in an Asian-associated ancestry cluster had fewer N-insertions in productive TCRs, according to a later genetic analysis. In a later analysis, some 18,000 TCR beta sequences were associated with specific HLA alleles at a false discovery rate of 0.05. In a later analysis, several top co-occurrence clusters were reported to appear linked to parvovirus B19, influenza, CMV and Epstein-Barr virus. The authors suggested that the approach could potentially be extended to other disease states and immunological phenotypes. In vitro tests confirmed that a few of the cytomegalovirus-associated TCR beta chains recognize cytomegalovirus antigens. Seventeen rarely observed V segments, including chromosome 9 orphons, were excluded from the earlier analysis of a few hundred of the donors because counts were too low. Strong co-occurrence of HLA alleles, especially DR and DQ, made assigning TCR associations to individual alleles difficult. Linkage disequilibrium might explain the correlated functional status among segregating V segments, but an unknown experimental factor could not be excluded. A later analysis found that most CMV-associated TCR beta chains appeared HLA-restricted, with HLA associations seemingly driven largely by CMV exposure. Presence/absence analyses assumed roughly uniform sequencing depth across donors, an assumption that may not hold. This cohort had only TCR beta chains sequenced, and the lack of alpha or paired-chain data limited which features could be detected. While some public TCRs were present in many individuals, most TCR sequences turned up only very rarely across donors. A later genetic analysis associated a missense DCLRE1C variant with V-gene and J-gene trimming of TCR beta chains, and an independent cohort replicated the association. A further reported finding was that TCR beta sequences accurately predicted the HLA-A and HLA-B alleles for most subjects in the first cohort. CMV serostatus was the only immune exposure information available for the cohort. Compared with equally common non-associated chains, HLA-associated TCR beta chains in a later analysis were more clonally expanded and had lower generation probabilities. HLA typing was unavailable for some donors at each locus, so association tests used only the typed subset. In a later analysis, TCR association rates were found to vary across HLA loci, with the most associated TCRs seen for DRB1 alleles and the fewest for HLA-C alleles.

Library preparation used the immunoSEQ multiplex PCR assay. For the multiplex PCR, a mixture combining 60 forward primers for TCR Vbeta segments and 13 reverse primers for TCR Jbeta segments was used. Amplification of the CDR3 region of rearranged TCR beta genes was performed with a multiplex PCR assay on genomic DNA. The Illumina HiSeq System was used to sequence the amplified TCR beta libraries as 87-base-pair reads. In the source study's methods: A later analysis counted about 80 million unique TCR beta chains across the 650 to 800 repertoires, and some 11 million of these chains were shared by at least two donors. Raw reads were error-corrected and collapsed into unique sequences with a nearest-neighbor algorithm that merged closely related sequences to remove PCR and sequencing errors. CDR3 sequences were aligned to IMGT reference sequences to assign V, D and J gene segments. For a sequence to be retained, a match of at least six nucleotides to both a V gene segment and a J gene segment was required. A rearrangement was called productive if the CDR3 had no stop codons and remained in frame with V and J, and every other rearrangement was called non-productive. CDR3 was defined according to IMGT convention as the region running from the second conserved V-encoded cysteine to the conserved J-encoded phenylalanine. Sequences without an unambiguous match to a single V gene segment were excluded from the earlier analysis of a few hundred of the donors. In an earlier analysis of some 590 of the donors, a V segment was called functional when productive rearrangements were above 56.7%, and segregating when the standard deviation between donors exceeded 5%. To diagnose cytomegalovirus status from the catalog of TCR beta chain sequences, a statistical classification framework was built. In a later analysis, V and J genes were assigned by comparing TCR nucleotide sequences against IMGT/GENE-DB human TR gene sequences. The TCRdist pipeline was used in a later analysis to assign CDR3 sequences and most-parsimonious VDJ recombination scenarios. In a later analysis, each TCR beta chain was defined by its CDR3 amino acid sequence together with its V-gene family, and reads without a unique V-gene family were excluded. In a later analysis, 500 to 700 highly shared, low-generation-probability nucleotide sequences were removed to address suspected cross-contamination and a sequencing artifact. A later analysis calculated a clonal expansion index for each public chain from normalized within-repertoire ranks of inferred template counts. Generation probabilities in a later analysis came from a VDJ recombination model fitted to out-of-frame rearrangements, and those results were checked against IGoR. In a later analysis, hypergeometric tests were used to score TCR-TCR, TCR-HLA and TCR-CMV co-occurrence, with a repertoire-size bias correction applied to TCR pairs. False discovery rates were estimated in a later analysis by permuting HLA or CMV assignments 20 times. In a later analysis, co-occurring TCRs were grouped using DBSCAN, and TCRdist sequence similarity was added for clustering within HLA-allele-positive subsets. Co-occurrence clustering excluded repertoires with fewer than 30,000 or more than 120,000 public chains, plus five with anomalous nucleotide sharing. TCRdb's version of the immuneACCESS table is confined to in-frame rearrangements and falls short of the full clone set. An unresolved V gene accounts for under half of the shortfall where checked; the remainder is of unknown origin. V, J and clone size reflect that table, while D and trimming were determined from the DNA. The sample table lists under 200,000 clones, 75% to 90% of them with a count of one. The ten largest clones add up to 0.96% of the sample.

V loses 7 bases, J loses 0 bases, and the germline ends lie 13 bases apart. The CDR1 and CDR2 encoded by the germline V gene are MNHNS and SASEGT. Including cysteine and phenylalanine, the CDR3 has 15 amino acids. Only the CDR3 part of the read is kept: 45 bases, read in frame from the first base. This clone was detected only a few times. Its binding antigen is unknown. Base-call qualities are not available, and no considerably larger clone is one nucleotide away. The cohort consisted of some 730 healthy bone marrow donors. At the time of sampling, every cohort member was nominally healthy, though immune exposures that went unrecorded were likely present. The donor was CMV seropositive and was included in the group of approximately 310 seropositive cohort members. A peripheral blood sample was provided by each donor, and peripheral blood mononuclear cells were used for TCR beta sequencing. Genomic DNA was extracted from the blood cell samples with the Qiagen DNeasy Blood Extraction Kit.

This receptor was taken from a girl aged 2 to 9 in good health and CMV-seropositive. The receptor chain draws on TRBV6-1 and TRBJ2-1; no D gene call is confident. The sequencing input was PBMCs. The bases read TGTGCCAGCATCATTATACAAAGCTCCTACAATGAGCAGTTCTTC. Translated, it reads CASIIIQSSYNEQFF.